These 24 T cell receptor beta chains share one sample of origin, sequenced in a study of blood T cell repertoires in COVID-19. Assay used: immunoSEQ multiplex PCR; TCRdb lists only in-frame clones, some missing. The sample shows approximately 400,000 clones, 81% of them seen only once. Sequencing input: peripheral blood. Receptors originate from a human donor with acute or convalescent COVID-19. The donor label of this sample is uncertain.

Concerning this clone itself: Other DNA sequences in the same sample also yield this CDR3. The rearrangement uses TRBV2 and TRBJ1-6; D not certain. The V end was cut by 4 bases, the J end by 5 bases, with 3 bases between. Germline CDR1 is SNHLY and CDR2 is FYNNEI. The CDR3 is 12 residues long. CDR3 nucleotide sequence: TGTGCCAGCAGTGGTAATAATTCACCCCTCCACTTT. Protein product: CASSGNNSPLHF.

This sequence joins TRBV10-2 and TRBJ1-5, with a weak D call TRBD1 (6 bases). There are 16 residues in the CDR3. V was cut by 0 bases and J by 6 bases, with 15 bases left in between. CDR1 and CDR2 from the germline V gene are WSHSY and SAAADI. The CDR3 coding sequence is TGCGCCAGCAGTGAGTCGTGGAGAACAGGGAGTCAGCCCCAGCATTTT. It encodes CASSESWRTGSQPQHF.

The chain carries TRBV30 and TRBJ2-1; the D gene is possibly TRBD1 (6 bases). The V gene lost 4 bases and the J gene lost 8 bases, with 15 bases spanning the gap. The CDR3 extends over 13 amino acids. The germline gives CDR1 GTSNPN, CDR2 SVGIG (reference sequence). The CDR3 is CAWTPQQGYEQFF. In DNA, the CDR3 is TGTGCCTGGACCCCTCAACAGGGTTATGAGCAGTTCTTC.

This chain joins TRBV2 and TRBJ1-3; 10 nucleotides agree with TRBD1. The CDR3 is 15 amino acids. V was pared by 5 bases and J by 4 bases, with 5 bases of the junction left unmatched. Germline CDR1 is SNHLY and CDR2 is FYNNEI. CDR3 bases: TGTGCCAGCAGTCGGGACAGGGGAGCGGGAAACACCATATATTTT. Its translation is CASSRDRGAGNTIYF. The full variable domain, with the rest looked up from reference TRBV2 and TRBJ1-3, is EPEVTQTPSHQVTQMGQEVILRCVPISNHLYFYWYRQILGQKVEFLVSFYNNEISEKSEIFDDQFSVERPDGSNFTLKIRSTKLEDSAMYFCASSRDRGAGNTIYFGEGSWLTVV.

The chain combines TRBV7-2 with TRBJ1-1; 7 bases match TRBD1. The ends lost 3 bases at V and 4 bases at J; junction bases unmatched: 5. The germline V gene encodes CDR1 SGHTA and CDR2 FQGNSA. CDR3 length: 14 amino acids. CDR3 nucleotides: TGTGCCAGCAGCTTTGACAGGGTTGGCACTGAAGCTTTCTTT. Its translation is CASSFDRVGTEAFF.

The chain links TRBV4-1 to TRBJ1-2; TRBD1 might be the D (6 bases). In germline, CDR1 is MGHRA, CDR2 YSYEKL. The CDR3 has 13 residues. Trimming cost V 3 bases and J 8 bases, with 13 bases left between them. The CDR3 spells CASSQDRVGGYTF. In DNA form, the CDR3 reads TGCGCCAGCAGCCAGGACAGAGTCGGCGGCTACACCTTC.

This rearrangement joins TRBV14 to TRBJ2-1; 7 bases map to TRBD2. This CDR3 is built from 15 residues. V was clipped by 2 bases and J by 4 bases; unmatched bases: 5. Per germline, CDR1 SGHDN and CDR2 FVKESK. The CDR3 sequence is CASSQLGGGYNEQFF. CDR3 coding DNA: TGTGCCAGCAGCCAACTGGGCGGGGGTTACAATGAGCAGTTCTTC.

This rearrangement joins TRBV12-2 to TRBJ2-5; TRBD1 is the table's D call and was not checked against the DNA. TRBV12-2 is annotated as a pseudogene. The CDR3 runs to 14 residues. The CDR3 nucleotides read TGTGCAAGTCGCTTAACCTTCAGCCAAGAGACCCAGTACTTC. Its translation is CASRLTFSQETQYF.

V gene TRBV2 combines with J gene TRBJ1-5, with 12 bases fitting TRBD1. Trimming at V came to 4 bases and at J to 7 bases, leaving 5 bases not matched to a gene. This CDR3 has 15 residues. CDR1 and CDR2 (germline): SNHLY, FYNNEI. In DNA form, the CDR3 reads TGTGCCAGCAGTGGGGACAGGGGGCGAGGGCAGCCCCAGCATTTT. This sequence encodes CASSGDRGRGQPQHF.

This clone was seen a few times. The chain is built from TRBV7-6 and TRBJ1-6, with D maybe TRBD1 (5 bases). The CDR3 runs to 14 residues. Germline V gene lookup returns CDR1 SGHVS and CDR2 FNYEAQ. The ends were cut back, 0 bases at V and 7 bases at J, with 7 bases in the middle. The CDR3 DNA reads as TGTGCCAGCAGCTTAGCAGGGGCGAATTCACCCCTCCACTTT. Protein product: CASSLAGANSPLHF.

This clone was found a few times. V is TRBV5-5 and J is TRBJ1-1, with TRBD1 identical over 7 bases. The V and J ends lost 4 bases and 3 bases, in that order; junction bases with no gene match: 6. The germline V gene has CDR1 SGHKS and CDR2 YYEKEE (reference sequence). This CDR3 is 14 amino acids long. The CDR3 reads CASSVQGGDTEAFF. DNA for the CDR3: TGTGCCAGCAGCGTGCAGGGGGGAGACACTGAAGCTTTCTTT.

The chain carries TRBV7-9 and TRBJ2-3, with TRBD2 identical over 9 bases. V was pared by 0 bases and J by 4 bases, with 5 bases of the junction left unmatched. The CDR3 runs 16 residues. Germline-derived CDR1 and CDR2 are SEHNR and FQNEAQ (reference sequence). The CDR3 protein is CASSLAGAGGPDTQYF. The CDR3, as DNA: TGTGCCAGCAGCTTAGCTGGAGCGGGGGGCCCAGATACGCAGTATTTT.

V and J are TRBV19 and TRBJ2-1, with D uncertain. Between the trimmed V and J ends, which lost 4 bases and 4 bases, there was a span of 11 bases. CDR1 and CDR2 (germline): LNHDA, SQIVND (reference sequence). There are 14 residues in the CDR3. The CDR3 protein is CASSRSSGYNEQFF. The CDR3, as DNA: TGTGCCAGTAGTAGGTCTAGTGGGTACAATGAGCAGTTCTTC.

This clone was detected once. The chain is built from TRBV5-1 and TRBJ2-7; 7 nucleotides line up with TRBD2. After removal of 3 bases from V and 6 bases from J, the junction contained 9 bases not matched to a gene. CDR3 length equals 14 residues. Germline loops: CDR1 SGHRS, CDR2 YFSETQ. This CDR3 is CASSYAGAFSEQYF. CDR3 sequence (DNA): TGCGCCAGCAGCTATGCGGGAGCTTTCTCCGAGCAGTACTTC.

In this sample, this clone turned up once. In DNA form, the CDR3 reads TGTGCCTGGACACCACAGGGGTACGGTGGCTACACCTTC. This gives the protein CAWTPQGYGGYTF. V and J are TRBV30 and TRBJ1-2, with 7 bases matching TRBD1. V lost 4 bases and J lost 7; bases outside the gene matches: 9. The CDR3 totals 13 residues. Germline CDR1 GTSNPN, CDR2 SVGIG (reference sequence).

The rearrangement links TRBV14 to TRBJ1-3; D ambiguous. CDR1 is SGHDN, CDR2 FVKESK, per germline. This CDR3 has 14 amino acids. The germline V and J ends were trimmed by 4 bases and 0 bases, with 7 bases remaining between them. In DNA form, the CDR3 reads TGTGCCAGCAGCCTACTAAGCTCTGGAAACACCATATATTTT. Translation gives CASSLLSSGNTIYF.

In the case of this clone: This sample also contains other DNA sequences that code for the same CDR3. The chain is built from TRBV6-5 and TRBJ2-7; 8 bases match TRBD1. With 5 bases clipped from V and 4 bases from J, the junction kept 10 bases outside the gene matches. CDR3 length: 15 amino acids. The germline CDR1 and CDR2 sequences are MNHEY and SVGAGI. DNA for the CDR3: TGTGCCAGCAGTCGTCCGGGACAGGTGATTTACGAGCAGTACTTC. Translation gives CASSRPGQVIYEQYF.

The chain links TRBV4-1 to TRBJ2-2; unclear D gene. The germline gives CDR1 MGHRA, CDR2 YSYEKL. The CDR3 runs 17 residues. The V and J ends lost 0 bases and 6 bases respectively, with 17 bases between them. In DNA, the CDR3 is TGCGCCAGCAGCCAAGATCGCAGGCTCGATACAGCCGGGGAGCTGTTTTTT. Translating it yields CASSQDRRLDTAGELFF.

The rearrangement joins TRBV6-1 to TRBJ1-1; D gene uncertain. CDR3 length: 12 amino acids. The germline V gene has CDR1 MNHNS and CDR2 SASEGT. With 1 base removed from V and 10 bases from J, the gap between germline ends came to 10 bases. The CDR3 sequence is CASSEVGVSAFF. In nucleotides, the CDR3 is TGTGCCAGCAGTGAAGTAGGAGTTTCAGCTTTCTTT.

This chain joins TRBV5-1 and TRBJ2-2, with 8 nucleotides matching TRBD1. The ends lost 8 bases at V and 3 bases at J; junction bases unmatched: 9. Germline V CDR1 and CDR2: SGHRS, YFSETQ. The CDR3 length is 15 residues. The CDR3 nucleotides are TGCGCCAGTAGCCAAGGACAGGGCGACACCGGGGAGCTGTTTTTT. Its translation: CASSQGQGDTGELFF.

This sequence joins TRBV6-2 or TRBV6-3 and TRBJ1-2; D not certain. Germline V CDR1 and CDR2: MNHEY, SVGEGT. The length of the CDR3 is 12 residues. Between the trimmed V and J ends, which lost 1 base and 5 bases, there was a span of 5 bases. CDR3 DNA: TGTGCCAGCAGTTACTTGAGATATGGCTACACCTTC. It codes for CASSYLRYGYTF.

CDR3 residues: CASSLRTYNEQFF. CDR3 nucleotides: TGTGCCAGCAGTTTGAGGACCTACAATGAGCAGTTCTTC. The V gene is TRBV27, the J gene TRBJ2-1; no definite D call. CDR1 and CDR2 from the germline V gene are MNHEY and SMNVEV (reference sequence). This CDR3 is built from 13 residues. V gave up 3 bases and J gave up 2 bases, with 5 bases separating them.

The chain links TRBV9 to TRBJ2-7; D is possibly TRBD1 (5 bases). The CDR3 is made up of 13 amino acids. Germline CDR1 and CDR2: SGDLS and YYNGEE. V lost 4 bases, J lost 6 bases, and 14 bases lay in between. The CDR3 sequence is CASSIAGYSEQYF. CDR3 DNA sequence: TGTGCCAGCAGCATCGCAGGGTACAGCGAGCAGTACTTC.

The chain carries TRBV14 and TRBJ1-6; D is undetermined. The germline V and J ends were trimmed by 1 base and 7 bases, with 8 bases remaining between them. Germline assignment: CDR1 SGHDN and CDR2 FVKESK. This CDR3 spans 14 amino acids. The CDR3 nucleotides are TGTGCCAGCAGCCAAGTACCGGGGAATTCACCCCTCCACTTT. Protein product: CASSQVPGNSPLHF.